A selection of T cell receptor beta chains follows, all from one sample in a study of PD-1 blockade in classical Hodgkin lymphoma. The protocol was immunoSEQ multiplex PCR, while the TCRdb copy is restricted to in-frame clones and leaves out a portion. The sample includes almost 95,000 clones, over 80% seen only once; the top ten take over 15%. Sequencing used peripheral blood mononuclear cells (PBMCs), obtained before the fourth cycle of nivolumab. The receptor source for this set is a human donor with classical Hodgkin lymphoma. Each CDR3 is given with its conserved first and last residue. D genes are given only for firm matches. Part of the rows lack a size; the others show once, few, many or a class for expanded clones.

V: TRBV6-4
length: 14
D: TRBD2
size: NA
J: TRBJ2-1
CDR3: CASSLLAGYNEQFF
DNA: TGTGCCAGCAGCCTACTAGCGGGGTACAATGAGCAGTTCTTC

V: TRBV7-2
length: 14
D: NA
size: NA
J: TRBJ1-1
CDR3: CASSLVPSLTEAFF
DNA: TGTGCCAGCAGCTTAGTGCCATCCCTCACTGAAGCTTTCTTT

V: TRBV6-1
length: 12
D: NA
size: NA
J: TRBJ1-2
CDR3: CASSEDGYGYTF
DNA: TGTGCCAGCAGTGAAGACGGCTATGGCTACACCTTC

V: TRBV5-1
length: 14
D: NA
size: NA
J: TRBJ2-3
CDR3: CASSLVDTTDTQYF
DNA: TGCGCCAGCAGCTTGGTAGACACCACAGATACGCAGTATTTT

V: TRBV2
length: 14
D: NA
size: NA
J: TRBJ2-7
CDR3: CARAHGARSYEQYF
DNA: TGTGCCAGGGCTCATGGGGCCCGCTCCTACGAGCAGTACTTC

V: TRBV5-1
length: 18
D: TRBD1
size: NA
J: TRBJ1-1
CDR3: CASSLVTGQGAIRTEAFF
DNA: TGCGCCAGCAGCTTGGTTACGGGACAGGGGGCAATTCGCACTGAAGCTTTCTTT

V: TRBV11-2
length: 13
D: NA
size: NA
J: TRBJ2-5
CDR3: CASSPGLQETQYF
DNA: TGTGCCAGCAGCCCGGGACTTCAAGAGACCCAGTACTTC

V: TRBV27
length: 14
D: TRBD2
size: few
J: TRBJ2-1
CDR3: CASRKREGSDEQFF
DNA: TGTGCCAGCAGAAAGCGGGAGGGTTCAGATGAGCAGTTCTTC

V: TRBV30
length: 11
D: NA
size: NA
J: TRBJ2-7
CDR3: CAWSRNYEQYF
DNA: TGTGCCTGGAGTCGCAACTACGAGCAGTACTTC

V: TRBV7-2
length: 15
D: NA
size: NA
J: TRBJ1-2
CDR3: CASSFNIVVGKGYTF
DNA: TGTGCCAGCAGTTTTAACATAGTGGTAGGGAAAGGCTACACCTTC

V: TRBV11-3
length: 11
D: NA
size: NA
J: TRBJ2-7
CDR3: CASPSPYEQYF
DNA: TGTGCCAGCCCGTCTCCCTACGAGCAGTACTTC

V: TRBV7-2
length: 15
D: NA
size: NA
J: TRBJ2-1
CDR3: CASSFGSHSYNEQFF
DNA: TGTGCCAGCAGCTTTGGCTCCCACTCCTACAATGAGCAGTTCTTC

V: TRBV29-1
length: 13
D: NA
size: NA
J: TRBJ2-2
CDR3: CSVGPVITGELFF
DNA: TGCAGCGTCGGACCCGTTATCACCGGGGAGCTGTTTTTT

V: TRBV7-2
length: 12
D: NA
size: NA
J: TRBJ2-5
CDR3: CASSPSMETQYF
DNA: TGTGCCAGCAGTCCTAGCATGGAGACCCAGTACTTC

V: TRBV5-4
length: 14
D: NA
size: NA
J: TRBJ1-5
CDR3: CASSWDGTNQPQHF
DNA: TGTGCCAGCAGCTGGGACGGAACAAATCAGCCCCAGCATTTT

V: TRBV7-8
length: 13
D: TRBD1
size: NA
J: TRBJ1-2
CDR3: CASSLMTGDGYTF
DNA: TGTGCCAGCAGCTTGATGACAGGGGATGGCTACACCTTC

V: TRBV4-2
length: 15
D: NA
size: NA
J: TRBJ2-2
CDR3: CASSQGRVSTGELFF
DNA: TGTGCCAGCAGCCAAGGCAGGGTGAGCACCGGGGAGCTGTTTTTT

V: TRBV2
length: 15
D: NA
size: NA
J: TRBJ2-3
CDR3: CASSVDGMSTDTQYF
DNA: TGTGCCAGCAGTGTGGACGGGATGTCCACAGATACGCAGTATTTT

V: TRBV5-1
length: 13
D: NA
size: NA
J: TRBJ2-7
CDR3: CASSLGQDGEQYF
DNA: TGCGCCAGCAGCTTAGGGCAGGACGGCGAGCAGTACTTC

V: TRBV7-7
length: 13
D: TRBD1
size: NA
J: TRBJ2-5
CDR3: CASRATGEETQYF
DNA: TGTGCCAGCAGAGCGACAGGGGAAGAGACCCAGTACTTC

V: TRBV2
length: 13
D: NA
size: NA
J: TRBJ1-1
CDR3: CASSVVLNTEAFF
DNA: TGTGCCAGCAGTGTAGTACTTAACACTGAAGCTTTCTTT

V: TRBV5-4
length: 13
D: NA
size: NA
J: TRBJ2-7
CDR3: CASSLWSTYEQYF
DNA: TGTGCCAGCAGCTTGTGGTCGACCTACGAGCAGTACTTC

V: TRBV9
length: 12
D: NA
size: NA
J: TRBJ2-7
CDR3: CASSPGGNEQYF
DNA: TGTGCCAGCAGCCCAGGGGGGAACGAGCAGTACTTC

V: TRBV6-1
length: 15
D: NA
size: NA
J: TRBJ1-5
CDR3: CASSERGGTNQPQHF
DNA: TGTGCCAGCAGTGAAAGGGGGGGAACCAATCAGCCCCAGCATTTT

V: TRBV27
length: 16
D: NA
size: once
J: TRBJ1-4
CDR3: CASSLQQGTRGEKLFF
DNA: TGTGCCAGCAGCCTTCAACAGGGCACAAGGGGAGAAAAACTGTTTTTT

V: TRBV10-3
length: 13
D: NA
size: few
J: TRBJ1-1
CDR3: CAISEGENTEAFF
DNA: TGTGCCATCAGTGAGGGGGAGAACACTGAAGCTTTCTTT

V: TRBV9
length: 14
D: NA
size: NA
J: TRBJ2-3
CDR3: CASSVGQHTDTQYF
DNA: TGTGCCAGCAGCGTAGGTCAGCACACAGATACGCAGTATTTT

V: TRBV7-2
length: 13
D: NA
size: NA
J: TRBJ2-7
CDR3: CASSPPAGGEQYF
DNA: TGTGCCAGCAGCCCCCCGGCTGGAGGTGAGCAGTACTTC

V: TRBV10-2
length: 16
D: NA
size: NA
J: TRBJ2-4
CDR3: CASTALDAGAKNIQYF
DNA: TGCGCCAGCACTGCGCTGGATGCAGGAGCCAAAAACATTCAGTACTTC

V: TRBV11-2
length: 16
D: TRBD2
size: NA
J: TRBJ2-1
CDR3: CASSLGSLAGINEQFF
DNA: TGTGCCAGCAGCTTAGGGTCCCTAGCGGGGATCAATGAGCAGTTCTTC

V: TRBV7-2
length: 13
D: NA
size: NA
J: TRBJ2-2
CDR3: CASRPHLGRELFF
DNA: TGTGCCAGCAGACCCCACCTGGGCCGGGAGCTGTTTTTT

V: TRBV10-3
length: 11
D: NA
size: NA
J: TRBJ2-1
CDR3: CAIRGLNEQFF
DNA: TGTGCCATCAGGGGGCTTAATGAGCAGTTCTTC

V: TRBV5-1
length: 15
D: TRBD1
size: NA
J: TRBJ2-5
CDR3: CASSLRQGSSETQYF
DNA: TGCGCCAGCAGCTTGCGACAGGGGTCTAGCGAGACCCAGTACTTC

V: TRBV19
length: 17
D: NA
size: NA
J: TRBJ1-5
CDR3: CASRYGGFMYSNQPQHF
DNA: TGTGCCAGTAGATATGGAGGGTTCATGTATAGCAATCAGCCCCAGCATTTT

V: TRBV28
length: 15
D: TRBD1
size: few
J: TRBJ1-2
CDR3: CASSSTRTGEDGYTF
DNA: TGTGCCAGCAGTTCTACTCGGACAGGGGAGGACGGCTACACCTTC

V: TRBV15
length: 17
D: NA
size: once
J: TRBJ1-5
CDR3: CATSRFGTADSNQPQHF
DNA: TGTGCCACCAGCAGGTTCGGGACCGCCGATAGCAATCAGCCCCAGCATTTT

V: TRBV5-1
length: 9
D: NA
size: many
J: TRBJ1-4
CDR3: CASSEKLFF
DNA: TGCGCCAGCAGCGAAAAACTGTTTTTT

V: TRBV6-5
length: 14
D: TRBD1
size: few
J: TRBJ1-3
CDR3: CASRVTGLSNTIYF
DNA: TGTGCCAGCAGAGTGACAGGGCTGTCAAACACCATATATTTT

V: TRBV19
length: 11
D: NA
size: NA
J: TRBJ2-1
CDR3: CASSIAEEQFF
DNA: TGTGCCAGTAGTATAGCGGAGGAGCAGTTCTTC

V: TRBV23-1
length: 14
D: TRBD2
size: NA
J: TRBJ2-7
CDR3: CASRAGVSSYEQYF
DNA: TGCGCCAGCAGGGCGGGGGTTAGCTCCTACGAGCAGTACTTC

V: TRBV6-6
length: 16
D: TRBD2
size: NA
J: TRBJ2-7
CDR3: CASSYSFGGGSYEQYF
DNA: TGTGCCAGCAGTTACTCGTTCGGGGGAGGGTCATACGAGCAGTACTTC

V: TRBV13
length: 13
D: NA
size: NA
J: TRBJ2-7
CDR3: CASSSGRLREQYF
DNA: TGTGCCAGCAGCTCAGGCCGACTTCGGGAGCAGTACTTC

V: TRBV5-1
length: 14
D: NA
size: medium-sized
J: TRBJ2-7
CDR3: CASSFSGAGNEQYF
DNA: TGCGCCAGCAGCTTCTCAGGGGCTGGGAACGAGCAGTACTTC

V: TRBV18
length: 15
D: NA
size: NA
J: TRBJ2-2
CDR3: CASSKGTSNTGELFF
DNA: TGTGCCAGCTCAAAAGGGACATCGAACACCGGGGAGCTGTTTTTT

V: TRBV10-2
length: 11
D: NA
size: NA
J: TRBJ2-1
CDR3: CASSAGNEQFF
DNA: TGCGCCAGCAGTGCTGGCAATGAGCAGTTCTTC